Each of the 13 T cell receptor beta chains below was sequenced from the same sample in a study of Ad26.COV2.S vaccination and SARS-CoV-2 variants. As to treatment: roughly 20 received Ad26.COV2.S at low or high dose, single or two shots; several received placebo; per-sample allocation not given. Sampling occurred on day 63 after the first vaccine or placebo injection. The table came from immunoSEQ multiplex PCR; TCRdb's copy has only in-frame clones and leaves some out. The sample consists of roughly 700,000 clones, around 92% of them appearing once. Sequencing was performed on peripheral blood, taken in a trial of Ad26.COV2.S vaccine versus placebo. The receptors shown here come from a person between 18 and 65 years old who received the Ad26.COV2.S COVID-19 vaccine or a placebo.

V gene TRBV12-3 or TRBV12-4 combines with J gene TRBJ1-2; TRBD1 matches at 7 bases. The trim removed 5 bases at V and 7 bases at J, leaving 7 bases unmatched. The CDR3 loop spans 13 amino acids. CDR3 nucleotide sequence: TGTGCCAGCAGTCCAACAGGGGTTGGTGGCTACACCTTC. As protein: CASSPTGVGGYTF.

This clone was seen once. The CDR3 reads CASSGVGGRAKNIQYF. CDR3 bases: TGTGCCAGCAGTGGGGTGGGCGGTCGGGCCAAAAACATTCAGTACTTC. The chain joins TRBV2 to TRBJ2-4, with unresolved D. The CDR3 loop spans 16 amino acids. The V end lost 4 bases, the J end lost 1 base, and 14 bases lay between the germline ends. Germline CDR1 reads SNHLY; CDR2 reads FYNNEI.

The rearrangement links TRBV30 to TRBJ2-6; perhaps TRBD1 as D (5 bases). From germline, CDR1 is GTSNPN and CDR2 SVGIG (reference sequence). The germline V and J ends were trimmed by 2 bases and 3 bases, with 8 bases remaining between them. There are 14 residues in the CDR3. The CDR3 nucleotides are TGTGCCTGGAGTTCAGGGTATGGGGCCAACGTCCTGACTTTC. This gives the protein CAWSSGYGANVLTF.

V usage is TRBV24-1 and J usage is TRBJ2-3; 13 bases match TRBD2. V shed 5 bases and J 2 bases; nucleotides not matched to a gene: 9. The germline V gene has CDR1 KGHDR and CDR2 SFDVKD. The length of the CDR3 is 18 residues. CDR3 amino acids: CATSGDDTSGGATDTQYF. CDR3 in DNA: TGTGCCACCAGTGGGGATGATACTAGCGGGGGGGCCACAGATACGCAGTATTTT.

The CDR3 nucleotides are TGTGCCAGCAGCGTAGGCGGCGTTCACGGGAACACTGAAGCTTTCTTT. It translates to CASSVGGVHGNTEAFF. This chain connects TRBV9 to TRBJ1-1; D gene uncertain. Trimming pared 0 bases from V and 1 base from J, leaving 13 bases between. This CDR3 has 16 amino acids. Germline V CDR1 and CDR2: SGDLS, YYNGEE.

The rearrangement joins TRBV5-4 to TRBJ1-3; 7 bases are a match to TRBD1. The germline CDR1 and CDR2 sequences are SGHNT and YYREEE (reference sequence). CDR3 length: 16 amino acids. V was clipped by 0 bases and J by 3 bases; unmatched bases: 6. Here the CDR3 reads CASSLGQGELGNTIYF. DNA for the CDR3: TGTGCCAGCAGCTTGGGACAGGGAGAGCTTGGAAACACCATATATTTT.

The chain joins TRBV7-2 to TRBJ2-5; TRBD1 matches 7 bases. The CDR3 covers 13 residues. Trimming at V came to 7 bases and at J to 5 bases, leaving 7 bases not matched to a gene. Looked up from germline, CDR1 is SGHTA and CDR2 is FQGNSA. CDR3 sequence: CASTNRGRETQYF. The CDR3 coding sequence is TGTGCCAGCACAAACAGGGGCCGCGAGACCCAGTACTTC.

This clone was detected only once. The V gene is TRBV7-6, the J gene TRBJ1-1, with D perhaps matching TRBD1 (6 bases). CDR1 is SGHVS, CDR2 FNYEAQ, per germline. Trimming removed 0 bases from V and 5 bases from J, with 13 bases in between. This CDR3 spans 15 amino acids. CDR3 coding DNA: TGTGCCAGCAGCTTAGCGTCCACAGGGTTAACTGAAGCTTTCTTT. It is translated as CASSLASTGLTEAFF.

The CDR3 region is CAIREDRSKETQYF. CDR3 DNA sequence: TGTGCCATCAGAGAAGACAGATCTAAAGAGACCCAGTACTTC. The rearrangement joins TRBV10-3 to TRBJ2-5; D perhaps matches TRBD1 (5 bases). This CDR3 has 14 amino acids. Between the trimmed V and J ends, which lost 6 bases and 3 bases, there was a span of 14 bases. Germline V gene sequence: CDR1 ENHRY, CDR2 SYGVKD.

The V gene is TRBV30, the J gene TRBJ2-4; TRBD1 might be the D (6 bases). The V gene's germline CDR1 is GTSNPN and CDR2 SVGIG (reference sequence). V was pared by 0 bases and J by 7 bases, with 13 bases between. The CDR3 consists of 14 residues. CDR3 sequence: CAWSVSSTGNIQYF. CDR3 sequence (DNA): TGTGCCTGGAGTGTGTCCTCCACAGGGAACATTCAGTACTTC.

This clone has just one count. This chain links TRBV27 with TRBJ1-1; D not certain. V lost 3 bases, J lost 8 bases, and 16 bases lay in between. The CDR3 consists of 14 residues. Germline loops: CDR1 MNHEY, CDR2 SMNVEV (reference sequence). The CDR3 nucleotides are TGTGCCAGCAGTTTCAGGCCGGACCATATCGAAGCTTTCTTT. Protein product: CASSFRPDHIEAFF.

This rearrangement joins TRBV21-1 to TRBJ1-2; the table calls TRBD1, which could not be checked here. TRBV21-1 is given as a pseudogene. This CDR3 spans 15 amino acids. The CDR3 region is CASSSPIRKSYGYTF. The DNA for the CDR3 is TGTGCCAGCAGCTCCCCTATCAGGAAATCCTATGGCTACACCTTC.

The V call is TRBV6-1, the J call TRBJ2-2; D is ambiguous. CDR3 length: 15 residues. Germline V gene data show CDR1 as MNHNS and CDR2 as SASEGT. V lost 11 bases, J lost 2 bases, and 18 bases lay in between. This CDR3 reads CAVTMGTPNTGELFF. The CDR3 DNA is TGTGCCGTAACAATGGGTACACCCAACACCGGGGAGCTGTTTTTT.